This TCR beta chain stems from a study of cytomegalovirus exposure and HLA in healthy donors. There are 16 residues in the CDR3. The germline gives CDR1 SEHNR, CDR2 FQNEAQ (reference sequence). Note on this clone: Its specificity is not known. The junction departs from the called germline gene at one end, perhaps through a read error.

The study ran its PCR with 60 Vbeta and 13 Jbeta primers. Using immunoSEQ multiplex PCR, the repertoire was profiled, and TCRdb retains in-frame clones only, with some absent. Among approximately 180,000 clones, around 79% were seen once, and the ten largest hold roughly 6%. Study results and caveats: Earlier analysis looked at TCR beta V segments, and most were productive about 87% or about 30% of the time.

The specimen was PBMCs. This receptor was obtained from a man aged 35-49 years in good health and CMV-seropositive. The J gene is TRBJ2-1, the V gene TRBV7-9; 11 positions agree with TRBD2. The chain's CDR3 is CSSSPNGLAGVNEQFF. DNA of the CDR3: TGTTCCAGCAGCCCAAATGGACTAGCGGGTGTCAATGAGCAGTTCTTC.